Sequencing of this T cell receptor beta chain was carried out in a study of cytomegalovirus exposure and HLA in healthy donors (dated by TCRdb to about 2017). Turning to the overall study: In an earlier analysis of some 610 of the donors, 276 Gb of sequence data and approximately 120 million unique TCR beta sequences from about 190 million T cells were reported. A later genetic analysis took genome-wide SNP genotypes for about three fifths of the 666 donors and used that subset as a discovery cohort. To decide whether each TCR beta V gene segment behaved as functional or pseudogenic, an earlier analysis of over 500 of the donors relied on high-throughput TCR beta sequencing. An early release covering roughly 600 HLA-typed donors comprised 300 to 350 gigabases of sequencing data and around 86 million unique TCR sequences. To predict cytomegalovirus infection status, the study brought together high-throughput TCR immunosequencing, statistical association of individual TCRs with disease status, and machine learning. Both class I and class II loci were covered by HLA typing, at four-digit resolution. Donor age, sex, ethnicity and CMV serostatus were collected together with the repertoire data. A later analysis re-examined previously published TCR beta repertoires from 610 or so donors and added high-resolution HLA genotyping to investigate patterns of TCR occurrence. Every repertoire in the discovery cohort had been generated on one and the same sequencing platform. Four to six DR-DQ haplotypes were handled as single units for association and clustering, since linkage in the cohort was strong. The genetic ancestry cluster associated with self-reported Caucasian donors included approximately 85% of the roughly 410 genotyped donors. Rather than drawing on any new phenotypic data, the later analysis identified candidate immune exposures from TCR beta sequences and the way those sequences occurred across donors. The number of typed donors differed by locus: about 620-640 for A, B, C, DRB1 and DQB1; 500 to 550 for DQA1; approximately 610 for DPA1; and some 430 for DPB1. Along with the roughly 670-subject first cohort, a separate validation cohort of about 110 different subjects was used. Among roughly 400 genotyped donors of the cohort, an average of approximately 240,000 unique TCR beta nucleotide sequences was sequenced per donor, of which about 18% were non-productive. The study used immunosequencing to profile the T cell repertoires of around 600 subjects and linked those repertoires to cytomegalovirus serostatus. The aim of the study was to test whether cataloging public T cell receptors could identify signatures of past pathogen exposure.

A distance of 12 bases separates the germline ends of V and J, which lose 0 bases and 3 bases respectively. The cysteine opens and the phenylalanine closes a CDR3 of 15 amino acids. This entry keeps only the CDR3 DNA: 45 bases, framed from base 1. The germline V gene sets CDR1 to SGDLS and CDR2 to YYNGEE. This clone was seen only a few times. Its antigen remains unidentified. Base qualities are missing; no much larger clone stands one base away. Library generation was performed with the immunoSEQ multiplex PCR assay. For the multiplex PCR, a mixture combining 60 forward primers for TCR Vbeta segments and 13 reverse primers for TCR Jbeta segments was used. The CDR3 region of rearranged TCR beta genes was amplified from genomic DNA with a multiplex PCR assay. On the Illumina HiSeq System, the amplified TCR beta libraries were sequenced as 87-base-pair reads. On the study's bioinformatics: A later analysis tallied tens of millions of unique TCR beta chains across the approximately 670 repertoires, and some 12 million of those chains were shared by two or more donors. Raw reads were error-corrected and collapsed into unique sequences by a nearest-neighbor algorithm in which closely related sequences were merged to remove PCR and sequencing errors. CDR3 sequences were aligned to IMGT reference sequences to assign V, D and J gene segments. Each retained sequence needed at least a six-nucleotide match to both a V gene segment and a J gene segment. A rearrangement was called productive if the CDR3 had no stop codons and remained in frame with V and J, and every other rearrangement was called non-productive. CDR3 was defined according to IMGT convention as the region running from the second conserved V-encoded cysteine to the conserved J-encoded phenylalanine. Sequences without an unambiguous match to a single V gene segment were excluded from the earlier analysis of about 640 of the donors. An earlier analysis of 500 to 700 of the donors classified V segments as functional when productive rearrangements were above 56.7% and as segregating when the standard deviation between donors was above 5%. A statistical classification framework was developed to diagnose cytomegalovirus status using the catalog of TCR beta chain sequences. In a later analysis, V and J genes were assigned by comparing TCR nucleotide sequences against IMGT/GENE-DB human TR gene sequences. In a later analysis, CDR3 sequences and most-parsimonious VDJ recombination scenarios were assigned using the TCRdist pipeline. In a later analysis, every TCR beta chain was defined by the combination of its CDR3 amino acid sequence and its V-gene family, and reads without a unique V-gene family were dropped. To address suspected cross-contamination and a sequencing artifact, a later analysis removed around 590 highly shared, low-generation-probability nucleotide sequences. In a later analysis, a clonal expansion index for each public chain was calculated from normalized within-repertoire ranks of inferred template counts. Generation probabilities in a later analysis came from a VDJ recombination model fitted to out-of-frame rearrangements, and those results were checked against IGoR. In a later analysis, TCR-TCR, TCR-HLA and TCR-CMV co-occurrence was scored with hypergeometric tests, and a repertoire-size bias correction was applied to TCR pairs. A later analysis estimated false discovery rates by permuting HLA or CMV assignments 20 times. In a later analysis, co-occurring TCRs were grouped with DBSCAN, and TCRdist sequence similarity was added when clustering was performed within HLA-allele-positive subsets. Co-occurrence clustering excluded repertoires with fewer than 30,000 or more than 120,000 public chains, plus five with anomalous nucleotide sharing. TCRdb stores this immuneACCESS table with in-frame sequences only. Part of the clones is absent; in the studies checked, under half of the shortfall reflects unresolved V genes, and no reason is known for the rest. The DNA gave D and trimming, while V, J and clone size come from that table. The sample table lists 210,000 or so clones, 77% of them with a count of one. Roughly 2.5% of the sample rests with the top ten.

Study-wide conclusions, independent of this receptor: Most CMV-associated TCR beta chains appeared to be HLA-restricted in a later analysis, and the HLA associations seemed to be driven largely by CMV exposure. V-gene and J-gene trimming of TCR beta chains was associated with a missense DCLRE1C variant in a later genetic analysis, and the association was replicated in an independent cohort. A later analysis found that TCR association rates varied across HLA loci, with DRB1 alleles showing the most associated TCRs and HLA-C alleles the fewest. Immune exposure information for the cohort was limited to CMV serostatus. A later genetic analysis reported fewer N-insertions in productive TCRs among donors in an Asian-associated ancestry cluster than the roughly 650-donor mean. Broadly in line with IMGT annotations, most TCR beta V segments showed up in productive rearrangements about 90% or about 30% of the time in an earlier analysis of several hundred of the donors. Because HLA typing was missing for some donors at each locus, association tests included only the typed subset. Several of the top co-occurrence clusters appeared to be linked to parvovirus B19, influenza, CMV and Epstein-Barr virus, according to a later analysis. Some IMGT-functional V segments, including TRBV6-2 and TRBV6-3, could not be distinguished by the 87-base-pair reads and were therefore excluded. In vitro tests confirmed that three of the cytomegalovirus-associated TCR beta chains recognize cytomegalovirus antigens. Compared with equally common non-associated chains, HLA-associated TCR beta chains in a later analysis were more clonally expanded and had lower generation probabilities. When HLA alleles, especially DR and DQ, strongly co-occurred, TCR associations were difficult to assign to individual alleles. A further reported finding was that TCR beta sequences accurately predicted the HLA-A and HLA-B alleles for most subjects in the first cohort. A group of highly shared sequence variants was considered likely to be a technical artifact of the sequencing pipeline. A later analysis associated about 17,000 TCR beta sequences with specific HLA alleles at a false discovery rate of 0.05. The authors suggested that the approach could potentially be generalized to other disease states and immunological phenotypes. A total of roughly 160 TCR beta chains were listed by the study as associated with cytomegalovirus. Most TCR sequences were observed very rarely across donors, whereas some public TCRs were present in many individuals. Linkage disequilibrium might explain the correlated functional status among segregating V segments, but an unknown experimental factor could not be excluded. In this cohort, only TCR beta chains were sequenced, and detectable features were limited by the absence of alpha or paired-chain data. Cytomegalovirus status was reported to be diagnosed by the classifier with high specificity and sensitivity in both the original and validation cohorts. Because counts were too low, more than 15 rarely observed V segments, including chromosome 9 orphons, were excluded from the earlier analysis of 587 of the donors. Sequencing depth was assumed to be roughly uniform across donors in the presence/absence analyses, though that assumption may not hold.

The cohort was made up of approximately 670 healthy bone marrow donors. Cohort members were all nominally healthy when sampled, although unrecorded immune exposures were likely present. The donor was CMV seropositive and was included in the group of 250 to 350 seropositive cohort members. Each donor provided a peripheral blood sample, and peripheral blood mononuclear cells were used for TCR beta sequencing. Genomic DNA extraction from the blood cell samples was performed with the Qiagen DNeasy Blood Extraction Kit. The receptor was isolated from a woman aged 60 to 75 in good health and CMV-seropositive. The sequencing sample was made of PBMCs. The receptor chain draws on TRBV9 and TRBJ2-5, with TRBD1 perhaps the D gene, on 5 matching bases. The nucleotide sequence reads TGTGCCAGCAGCGTAGTAGGACATCTAGAAGAGACCCAGTACTTC. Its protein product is CASSVVGHLEETQYF.